This T cell receptor beta chain was retrieved from a study of blood T cell repertoires in COVID-19. Study-wide background: The study drew acute and convalescent COVID-19 samples from the United States, Italy and Spain.

Trimming removed 8 bases from V and 0 bases from J, with 5 bases in between. The CDR3 runs to 13 residues. CDR1 and CDR2 from the germline V gene are SEHNR and FQNEAQ (reference sequence). Original analysis: Amplification of reference gene primers provided the estimated nucleated cell counts. TCRdb keeps only in-frame clones here, not all; method: immunoSEQ multiplex PCR. V and J calls and clone size are given by that table; D and trimming were obtained from the DNA. This sample has approximately 13,000 clones; 88% occur once, and the top ten carry just under 30%. Sample: peripheral blood. The gene calls are TRBV7-9 and TRBJ2-6; no firm D call. The sequence was obtained from a human donor in a cohort sampled during active COVID-19. This CDR3 reads CASLRSGANVLTF. The CDR3 nucleotides read TGTGCCAGCCTGCGCTCTGGGGCCAACGTCCTGACTTTC.